What follows are 17 T cell receptor beta chains derived from one specimen sequenced in a study of breast tumors, draining lymph nodes, adjacent tissues. TCRdb used MiXCR to reprocess the multiplex PCR reads, holding one entry per CDR3 protein. The table has about 35,000 distinct CDR3 sequences, 30% to 45% seen once. The sample consisted of breast tumor tissue. The source of these receptors is a female donor with breast cancer. Some clones in this sample may be carry-over from other donors' samples.

The V gene is TRBV12-3 or TRBV12-4, the J gene TRBJ1-2; D ambiguous. The V and J ends lost 1 base and 8 bases respectively, with 11 bases between them. This CDR3 contains 13 residues. The CDR3 DNA sequence: TGTGCCAGCAGTTTAGGCCCGTCGGGAGGCTACACCTTC. Its protein is CASSLGPSGGYTF.

For this clonotype: This sequence may be a read error, since a much larger clone differs from it by one base. J is TRBJ2-1 and V is TRBV9, with 11 bases matching TRBD2. The V gene's germline CDR1 is SGDLS and CDR2 YYNGEE. The CDR3 has 15 residues. DNA of the CDR3: TGTGCCAACAGCGCCACTAGCGGGAGAAGCAATGAGCAGTTCTTC. Translating it yields CANSATSGRSNEQFF.

In this sample, this clonotype is medium-sized. The CDR3: CASSLRVRIASGSYEQYF. DNA of the CDR3: TGTGCCAGCAGCTTGCGGGTGCGAATTGCTAGCGGGAGTTACGAGCAGTACTTC. The V and J genes are TRBV5-6 and TRBJ2-7, with TRBD2 matching 10 bases. The germline CDR1 and CDR2 sequences are SGHDT and YYEEEE. The V segment lost 1 base and the J segment 4 bases; nucleotides outside the gene matches: 14. The CDR3 covers 18 residues.

This clonotype was counted at least ten times. V gene TRBV12-3 or TRBV12-4 combines with J gene TRBJ2-7; 8 bases agree with TRBD2. This CDR3 is built from 13 residues. V dropped 3 bases and J dropped 7; count of bases not matched to a gene: 5. The CDR3 coding sequence is TGTGCCAGCAGTTTCGGGGGGGCGGGAGAGCAGTACTTC. It translates to CASSFGGAGEQYF.

A note on this clonotype: This may arise from a read error, as a much more abundant clone is one base away. The chain is built from TRBV10-3 and TRBJ1-6; tentatively, D is TRBD1 (6 bases). The CDR3 has 13 residues. The germline V gene encodes CDR1 ENHRY and CDR2 SYGVKD. The CDR3 DNA follows: TGTGCGGGAGTCGGGGGCTCCGATTCACCCCTCCACTTT. This translates into CAGVGGSDSPLHF.

This clonotype was observed many times. The chain employs TRBV6-1 and TRBJ1-5; 10 bases align to TRBD1. CDR3 size: 16 residues. V dropped 6 bases and J dropped 6; count of bases not matched to a gene: 11. Germline values: CDR1 MNHNS, CDR2 SASEGT. The CDR3: CASSDMIGQGVQPQHF. Here the CDR3 DNA reads TGTGCCAGCAGCGACATGATCGGACAGGGGGTTCAGCCCCAGCATTTT.

The V gene is TRBV11-2, the J gene TRBJ2-7, with 7 bases identical to TRBD2. The CDR3 contains 13 residues. V was clipped by 8 bases and J by 4 bases; unmatched bases: 8. Germline V gene sequence: CDR1 SGHAT, CDR2 FQNNGV. The CDR3 reads CASAPGEGYEQYF. CDR3 sequence (DNA): TGTGCCAGCGCGCCGGGGGAGGGTTACGAGCAGTACTTC.

To note about this clonotype: A junction boundary mismatches the germline segment, possibly from a read error. This chain links TRBV7-3 with TRBJ2-3; 8 bases fit TRBD2. There are 14 residues in the CDR3. Germline CDR1 is SGHTA and CDR2 is FQGTGA. CDR3 loop: CASSFLAGIDAQYF. CDR3 nucleotide sequence: TGTGCCAGCAGCTTCCTAGCGGGCATAGATGCGCAGTATTTT.

Many counts were recorded for this clonotype. This chain connects TRBV20-1 to TRBJ2-3; 7 nucleotides line up with TRBD2. The V gene end was trimmed by 0 bases and the J gene end by 3 bases; junction bases not matched to a gene: 6. Germline V gene sequence: CDR1 DFQATT, CDR2 SNEGSKA (reference sequence). The CDR3 is 15 amino acids. CDR3 sequence reads: CSARERGSGTDTQYF. CDR3 nucleotide sequence: TGCAGTGCTAGAGAGAGGGGTAGCGGGACAGATACGCAGTATTTT.

The chain is built from TRBV12-3 or TRBV12-4 and TRBJ2-3; D not resolved. The ends were cut back, 0 bases at V and 4 bases at J, with 5 bases in the middle. The CDR3 has 13 amino acids. CDR3 sequence (DNA): TGTGCCAGCAGTTTAGCGGGCCCAGATACGCAGTATTTT. It specifies CASSLAGPDTQYF.

This clonotype was seen a few times. The chain links TRBV7-9 to TRBJ1-5; D is unclear. With 1 base removed from V and 3 bases from J, the gap between germline ends came to 4 bases. This CDR3 has 13 residues. Germline loops: CDR1 SEHNR, CDR2 FQNEAQ (reference sequence). The CDR3 region is CASSLGFNQPQHF. CDR3 DNA sequence: TGTGCCAGCAGCTTAGGCTTCAATCAGCCCCAGCATTTT.

This clonotype was recorded at least ten times. The chain joins TRBV5-6 to TRBJ2-1; 9 nucleotides match TRBD1. With 3 bases clipped from V and 4 bases from J, the junction kept 8 bases outside the gene matches. Germline V gene sequence: CDR1 SGHDT, CDR2 YYEEEE. This CDR3 region has 16 residues. The CDR3 loop is CASSSVDRGPYNEQFF. For the CDR3, the DNA is TGTGCCAGCAGCTCGGTGGACAGGGGCCCTTACAATGAGCAGTTCTTC.

This clonotype showed up just a few times. The gene calls are TRBV3-1 and TRBJ2-2; D ambiguous. V shed 3 bases and J shed 4 bases, with 9 bases lying between them. Germline CDR1 is LGHDT and CDR2 is YNNKEL (reference sequence). The CDR3 length is 14 residues. As DNA, the CDR3 is TGTGCCAGCAGCCACTCCACGGGCACCGGGGAGCTGTTTTTT. Residues: CASSHSTGTGELFF.

The V call is TRBV20-1, the J call TRBJ1-2, with TRBD1 matching over 8 bases. Germline CDR1 DFQATT, CDR2 SNEGSKA (reference sequence). This CDR3 spans 13 amino acids. The trim removed 5 bases at V and 2 bases at J, leaving 4 bases unmatched. The CDR3 here is CSALWTGNYGYTF. CDR3 nucleotides: TGCAGTGCTCTTTGGACAGGGAACTATGGCTACACCTTC.

This clonotype was recorded at least ten times. The CDR3 DNA is TGTGCCAGTAGTATAATATGGGGCAGTAACACCGGGGAGCTGTTTTTT. It encodes CASSIIWGSNTGELFF. This chain links TRBV19 with TRBJ2-2; possible D gene TRBD1, 5 bases. CDR3 length: 16 amino acids. Trimming stripped 2 bases from V and 2 bases from J, with 12 bases between. Looked up from germline, CDR1 is LNHDA and CDR2 is SQIVND (reference sequence).

This clonotype showed up many times. The chain couples TRBV10-3 to TRBJ2-7; D ambiguous. Trimming left V 6 bases short and J 2 bases short, with 11 bases between. This CDR3 has 13 amino acids. From germline, CDR1 is ENHRY and CDR2 SYGVKD. The CDR3 DNA reads as TGTGCCATCAGCCCGGACCCAGCCTACGAGCAGTACTTC. Translation: CAISPDPAYEQYF.

Turning to this clonotype: Just one base apart from a much larger clone, this may be a read error. The chain couples TRBV4-1 to TRBJ1-4, with D possibly being TRBD1 (6 bases). The CDR3 consists of 16 residues. The V gene's germline CDR1 is MGHRA and CDR2 YSYEKL. CDR3 amino acids: CAGSSTGLETNEKLFF. CDR3 nucleotide sequence: TGCGCCGGCAGCAGTACAGGGCTCGAGACTAATGAAAAACTGTTTTTT.